The 26 T cell receptor beta chains in this list originate from one sample, sequenced in a study of post-analysis software for immune sequencing data. Antigens for these TCRs are unknown. The library was made from cDNA and included unique molecular identifiers. MiXCR, applied by TCRdb to the PCR reads, yields one record per CDR3 protein. The top ten hold roughly 12% of the sample, which has about 460,000 distinct CDR3 sequences, 45% seen once. General observations from the study: In patients, about 5 TRBV segments were more frequent than in controls, with TRBV5-6, TRBV5-1 and TRBV20-1 among them.

Sequences were obtained from blood. The source is a girl between 10 and 17 years old with multiple sclerosis.

This clonotype was recorded only once. The CDR3, as DNA: TGTGCCAGCAGTTTATTGGTGGCGTGGGGGCGGAGCGGCTACGAGCAGTACTTC. It is translated as CASSLLVAWGRSGYEQYF. The chain links TRBV28 to TRBJ2-4; possible D gene TRBD1, 6 bases. The assigned J gene may be wrong: the sequence end matches TRBJ2-7 better. The germline V gene has CDR1 MDHEN and CDR2 SYDVKM. CDR3 length equals 18 residues.

This clonotype was detected only a few times. The CDR3 reads CATSRARLDNEQFF. CDR3 DNA sequence: TGTGCCACCAGCAGAGCACGGTTGGACAATGAGCAGTTCTTC. V gene TRBV15 combines with J gene TRBJ2-1; D not certain. The germline CDR1 and CDR2 sequences are LNHNV and YYDKDF (reference sequence). V lost 1 base, J lost 5 bases, and 9 bases lay in between. This CDR3 has 14 amino acids.

A remark on this clonotype: The junction and the germline gene differ at one end; a read error may be behind it. V and J are TRBV3-1 and TRBJ2-1; TRBD2 is a possible D gene (6 bases). CDR1 and CDR2 (germline): LGHDT, YNNKEL (reference sequence). CDR3 length: 17 amino acids. DNA for the CDR3: TGTGCCTGCAGCCAAGATCTACTAGCCGAAAGATACAATGAGCAGTTCTTC. The encoded protein is CACSQDLLAERYNEQFF.

The gene calls are TRBV6-5 and TRBJ2-1, with D uncertain. The CDR3 runs to 11 residues. CDR1 is MNHEY, CDR2 SVGAGI, per germline. V was cut by 6 bases and J by 6 bases, with 6 bases left in between. The CDR3 sequence is CASSSTNEQFF. The CDR3 bases are TGTGCCAGCAGCTCGACCAATGAGCAGTTCTTC.

In this sample, this clonotype turned up a few times. A read error is possible here, since a much larger clone lies one base away. This chain uses TRBV5-1 with TRBJ2-5, with D unclear. The CDR3 spans 13 residues. In germline, CDR1 is SGHRS, CDR2 YFSETQ. The V and J ends lost 0 bases and 1 base respectively, with 4 bases between them. In DNA, the CDR3 is TGCGCCAGCAGCTTGGGGATCCAAGAGACCCAGTACTTC. This codes for CASSLGIQETQYF.

This chain links TRBV12-3 or TRBV12-4 with TRBJ1-5; D is unresolved. The V and J ends lost 8 bases and 2 bases respectively, with 10 bases between them. The CDR3 has 13 amino acids. DNA of the CDR3: TGTGCCAGCTCTCCCGGCGGCAATCAGCCCCAGCATTTT. Residues: CASSPGGNQPQHF.

This rearrangement joins TRBV9 to TRBJ1-2; 9 bases are a match to TRBD1. This CDR3 has 15 residues. The V and J ends lost 1 base and 5 bases, in that order; junction bases with no gene match: 6. Germline V gene lookup returns CDR1 SGDLS and CDR2 YYNGEE. This CDR3 is CASSVSGTGFYGYTF. The DNA for the CDR3 is TGTGCCAGCAGCGTATCTGGGACAGGGTTTTATGGCTACACCTTC.

This clonotype was found a few times. The V gene is TRBV7-2, the J gene TRBJ2-5, with D uncertain. Germline V gene sequence: CDR1 SGHTA, CDR2 FQGNSA. This CDR3 region has 11 residues. V lost 1 base, J lost 8 bases, and 5 bases lay in between. The CDR3 nucleotides read TGTGCCAGCAGCTTAGGGCGAACCCAGTACTTC. Its protein is CASSLGRTQYF.

This clonotype was seen more than once but under ten times. V gene TRBV12-3 or TRBV12-4 combines with J gene TRBJ2-1, with D maybe TRBD2 (5 bases). CDR3 size: 15 residues. V dropped 1 base and J dropped 2 bases, with 9 bases sitting between them. The CDR3 DNA is TGTGCCAGCAGTTTAGTACGGGGAGCCTACAATGAGCAGTTCTTC. It codes for CASSLVRGAYNEQFF.

CDR3 region: CASSYSGRPYNEQFF. The CDR3 DNA is TGTGCCAGCAGTTACTCGGGCAGACCGTACAATGAGCAGTTCTTC. The chain recombines TRBV6-2 or TRBV6-3 with TRBJ2-1, with D unresolved. The ends were cut back, 0 bases at V and 4 bases at J, with 10 bases in the middle. The CDR3 loop spans 15 amino acids. Germline CDR1 MNHEY, CDR2 SVGEGT.

The rearrangement joins TRBV4-1 to TRBJ2-6, with 10 bases identical to TRBD1. CDR3 size: 20 residues. The trim removed 0 bases at V and 4 bases at J, leaving 12 bases unmatched. CDR1 is MGHRA, CDR2 YSYEKL, per germline. The CDR3 loop reads CASSQEHLGQGYRGANVLTF. Written as DNA, the CDR3 is TGCGCCAGCAGCCAAGAACATTTGGGACAGGGGTATCGCGGGGCCAACGTCCTGACTTTC.

This chain joins TRBV7-2 and TRBJ1-2; perhaps TRBD1 as D (5 bases). This CDR3 comprises 16 residues. V lost 5 bases and J 3 bases, leaving 19 bases between the germline ends. The germline CDR1 and CDR2 sequences are SGHTA and FQGNSA. The CDR3 DNA reads as TGTGCCAGCAGCCGTCCCAGGCGGGGCGCAGACTATGGCTACACCTTC. Translated, it gives CASSRPRRGADYGYTF.

This clonotype was recorded at least ten times. The rearrangement uses TRBV10-3 and TRBJ2-7; a weak D match, TRBD1 (5 bases). The CDR3 loop spans 17 amino acids. Trimming stripped 3 bases from V and 3 bases from J, with 21 bases between. Germline CDR1 is ENHRY and CDR2 is SYGVKD. The CDR3 here is CAISDPPRAGMGYEQYF. The CDR3 region has the DNA TGTGCCATCAGTGACCCTCCTCGGGCAGGGATGGGCTACGAGCAGTACTTC.

The chain links TRBV4-1 to TRBJ2-1, with D perhaps matching TRBD1 or TRBD2 (5 bases each). Trimming took off 3 bases at V and 4 bases at J, with 16 bases between the two ends. This CDR3 has 16 amino acids. The V gene's germline CDR1 is MGHRA and CDR2 YSYEKL. The CDR3 sequence: CASSQATGPHYNEQFF. The CDR3 region has the DNA TGCGCCAGCAGCCAGGCTACGGGACCACATTACAATGAGCAGTTCTTC.

This clonotype was seen more than once but under ten times. The chain joins TRBV29-1 to TRBJ2-1; 7 nucleotides align to TRBD2. The CDR3 length is 14 residues. CDR1 and CDR2 (germline): SQVTM, ANQGSEA. Losses at the gene ends were 4 bases for V and 8 bases for J; bases not matched to a gene: 11. The CDR3 bases are TGCAGCGTTGCCCCAGCGGGAAGGGTCCATGAGCAGTTCTTC. This encodes CSVAPAGRVHEQFF.

The chain combines TRBV4-1 with TRBJ1-1, with D perhaps matching TRBD1 (5 bases). This CDR3 has 15 amino acids. Trimming cost V 2 bases and J 6 bases, with 16 bases left between them. Germline CDR1 reads MGHRA; CDR2 reads YSYEKL. The CDR3 loop reads CASSQTRSGVAEAFF. CDR3 coding DNA: TGCGCCAGCAGCCAAACGCGTTCGGGGGTCGCTGAAGCTTTCTTT.

The CDR3 nucleotides are TGCGCCAGCAGCTTGGAGATAGGGACTAACTATGGCTACACCTTC. It translates to CASSLEIGTNYGYTF. V usage is TRBV5-1 and J usage is TRBJ1-2; no firm D call. The V and J ends lost 0 bases and 0 bases respectively, with 9 bases between them. CDR1 is SGHRS and CDR2 is YFSETQ in the germline V gene. The CDR3 contains 15 residues. Complete variable domain (other parts from reference TRBV5-1 and TRBJ1-2): KAGVTQTPRYLIKTRGQQVTLSCSPISGHRSVSWYQQTPGQGLQFLFEYFSETQRNKGNFPGRFSGRQFSNSRSEMNVSTLELGDSALYLCASSLEIGTNYGYTFGSGTRLTVV.

A few counts support this clonotype. The V call is TRBV7-9, the J call TRBJ2-7; a possible D gene is TRBD2 (6 bases). The CDR3 contains 14 residues. In germline, CDR1 is SEHNR, CDR2 FQNEAQ (reference sequence). V gave up 3 bases and J gave up 2 bases, with 11 bases separating them. This chain's CDR3 is CASSFPSDPYEQYF. CDR3 DNA: TGTGCCAGCAGCTTCCCTAGCGACCCCTACGAGCAGTACTTC.

This clonotype has only one observation. The rearrangement uses TRBV27 and TRBJ2-1, with 10 bases lining up with TRBD2. CDR3 length: 19 residues. Germline loops: CDR1 MNHEY, CDR2 SMNVEV (reference sequence). V gave up 8 bases and J gave up 4 bases; unmatched junction bases: 20. The CDR3 sequence is CASRLRSLLAGLEYNEQFF. CDR3 bases: TGTGCCAGCCGACTCAGAAGTCTACTAGCGGGATTAGAGTACAATGAGCAGTTCTTC.

This chain connects TRBV7-2 to TRBJ2-7, with D maybe TRBD2 (6 bases). The V end was cut by 2 bases, the J end by 5 bases, with 25 bases between. Looked up from germline, CDR1 is SGHTA and CDR2 is FQGNSA. There are 18 residues in the CDR3. This chain's CDR3 is CASSLYPENRLVVHEQYF. CDR3 coding DNA: TGTGCCAGCAGCTTATACCCAGAGAATCGACTAGTGGTCCACGAGCAGTACTTC.

The rearrangement uses TRBV27 and TRBJ1-2; D call uncertain. Trimming took 6 bases from V and 5 from J, leaving 19 bases between them. CDR1 and CDR2 (germline): MNHEY, SMNVEV (reference sequence). The CDR3 is 15 residues long. CDR3 DNA: TGTGCCAGCAGAAGTTTAAGATCACAGACTTATGGCTACACCTTC. Its translation is CASRSLRSQTYGYTF.

The chain has TRBV5-1 and TRBJ2-1, with unresolved D. CDR1 SGHRS and CDR2 YFSETQ come from the germline V gene. V shed 5 bases and J shed 4 bases, with 10 bases lying between them. The CDR3 totals 13 residues. The CDR3 loop is CASRVTEYNEQFF. The CDR3, as DNA: TGCGCCAGCAGGGTAACAGAATACAATGAGCAGTTCTTC.

V and J are TRBV20-1 and TRBJ1-5; TRBD1 matches at 8 bases. The V segment lost 5 bases and the J segment 0 bases; nucleotides outside the gene matches: 15. This CDR3 comprises 18 residues. Germline CDR1 DFQATT, CDR2 SNEGSKA (reference sequence). CDR3 loop: CSASKPGQDIISNQPQHF. The CDR3 DNA is TGCAGTGCTTCCAAGCCGGGACAGGACATTATTAGCAATCAGCCCCAGCATTTT.

At least ten counts were recorded for this clonotype. V usage is TRBV6-2 or TRBV6-3 and J usage is TRBJ2-1; 8 bases are a match to TRBD2. Germline-derived CDR1 and CDR2 are MNHEY and SVGEGT. The CDR3 is made up of 15 amino acids. The ends lost 5 bases at V and 8 bases at J; junction bases unmatched: 11. The CDR3 DNA reads as TGTGCCAGCAGTCAAAGAGCGGGAGAAGGTCATGAGCAGTTCTTC. Translated: CASSQRAGEGHEQFF.

This chain uses TRBV10-3 with TRBJ2-7; 8 bases match TRBD2. CDR1 and CDR2 (germline): ENHRY, SYGVKD. V gave up 0 bases and J gave up 4 bases; unmatched junction bases: 5. The CDR3 covers 15 residues. In DNA form, the CDR3 reads TGTGCCATCAGTGAGTCGATGGGACTAGGTTACGAGCAGTACTTC. This encodes CAISESMGLGYEQYF.

This clonotype was observed a few times. The V call is TRBV7-2, the J call TRBJ2-7; D is unclear. Per the germline V gene, CDR1 is SGHTA and CDR2 is FQGNSA. Trimming took 7 bases from V and 2 from J, leaving 18 bases between them. The CDR3 loop spans 15 amino acids. This chain's CDR3 is CASTGTTDGAYEQYF. The CDR3 nucleotides read TGTGCCAGCACCGGAACTACGGACGGCGCCTACGAGCAGTACTTC.